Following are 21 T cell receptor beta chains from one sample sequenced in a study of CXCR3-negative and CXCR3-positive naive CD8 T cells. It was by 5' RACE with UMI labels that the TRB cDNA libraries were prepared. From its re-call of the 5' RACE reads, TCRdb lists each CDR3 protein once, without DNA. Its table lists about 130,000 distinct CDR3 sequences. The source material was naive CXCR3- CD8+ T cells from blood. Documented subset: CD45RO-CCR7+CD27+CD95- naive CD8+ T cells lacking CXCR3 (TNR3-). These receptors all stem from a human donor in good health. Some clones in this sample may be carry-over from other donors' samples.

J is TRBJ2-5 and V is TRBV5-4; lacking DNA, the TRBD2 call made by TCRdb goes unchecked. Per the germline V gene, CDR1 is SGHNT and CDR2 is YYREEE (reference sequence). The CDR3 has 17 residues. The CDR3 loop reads CASSHPESPGAEETQYF.

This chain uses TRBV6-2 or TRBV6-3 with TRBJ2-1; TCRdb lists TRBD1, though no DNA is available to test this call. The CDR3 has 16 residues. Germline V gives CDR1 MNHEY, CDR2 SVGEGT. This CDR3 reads CASSQPRVRVANEQFF.

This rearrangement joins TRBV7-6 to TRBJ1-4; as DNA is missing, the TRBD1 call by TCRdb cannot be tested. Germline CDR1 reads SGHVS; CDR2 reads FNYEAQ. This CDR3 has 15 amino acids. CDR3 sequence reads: CASSFSDRSNEKLFF.

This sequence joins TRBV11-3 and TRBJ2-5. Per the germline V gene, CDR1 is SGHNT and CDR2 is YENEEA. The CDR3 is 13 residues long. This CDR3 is CASSLGSQETQYF.

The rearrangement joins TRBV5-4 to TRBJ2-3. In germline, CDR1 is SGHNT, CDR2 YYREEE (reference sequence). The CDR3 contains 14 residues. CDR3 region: CASSLVSNTDTQYF.

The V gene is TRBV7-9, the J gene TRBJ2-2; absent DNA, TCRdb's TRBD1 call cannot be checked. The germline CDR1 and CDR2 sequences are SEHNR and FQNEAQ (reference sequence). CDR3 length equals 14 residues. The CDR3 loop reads CASSFTGATGELFF.

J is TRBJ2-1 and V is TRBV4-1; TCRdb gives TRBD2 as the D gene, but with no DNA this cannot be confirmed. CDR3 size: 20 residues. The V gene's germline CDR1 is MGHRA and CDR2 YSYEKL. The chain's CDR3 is CASSHPGLARADRSYNEQFF.

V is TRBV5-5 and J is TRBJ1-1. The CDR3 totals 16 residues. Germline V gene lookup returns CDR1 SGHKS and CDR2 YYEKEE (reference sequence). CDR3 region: CASSLGDGTWDTEAFF.

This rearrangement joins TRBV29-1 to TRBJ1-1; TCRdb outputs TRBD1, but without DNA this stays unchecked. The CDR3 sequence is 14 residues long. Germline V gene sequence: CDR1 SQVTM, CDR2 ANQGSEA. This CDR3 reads CSVEEGEGSTEAFF.

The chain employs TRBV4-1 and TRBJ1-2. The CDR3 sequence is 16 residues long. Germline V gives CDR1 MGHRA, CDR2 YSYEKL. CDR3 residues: CASSHPRRAPNYGYTF.

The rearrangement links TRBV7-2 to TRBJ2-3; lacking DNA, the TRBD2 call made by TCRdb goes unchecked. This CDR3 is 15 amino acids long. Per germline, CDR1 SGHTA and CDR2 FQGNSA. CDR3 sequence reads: CASSLSTGGADTQYF.

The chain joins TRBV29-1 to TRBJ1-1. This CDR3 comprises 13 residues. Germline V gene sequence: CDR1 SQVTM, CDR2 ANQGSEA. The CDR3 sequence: CSVLSGGHTEAFF.

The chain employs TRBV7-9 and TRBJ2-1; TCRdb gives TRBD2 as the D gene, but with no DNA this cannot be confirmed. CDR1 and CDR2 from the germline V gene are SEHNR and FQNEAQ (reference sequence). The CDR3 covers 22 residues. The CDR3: CASSLARPSSMFESLVMGEQFF.

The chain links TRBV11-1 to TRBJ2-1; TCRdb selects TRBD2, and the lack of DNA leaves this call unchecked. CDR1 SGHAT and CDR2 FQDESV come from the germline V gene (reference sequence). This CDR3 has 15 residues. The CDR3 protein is CASSFGLATYNEQFF. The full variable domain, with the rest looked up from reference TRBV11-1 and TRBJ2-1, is EAEVAQSPRYKITEKSQAVAFWCDPISGHATLYWYRQILGQGPELLVQFQDESVVDDSQLPKDRFSAERLKGVDSTLKIQPAELGDSAMYLCASSFGLATYNEQFFGPGTRLTVL.

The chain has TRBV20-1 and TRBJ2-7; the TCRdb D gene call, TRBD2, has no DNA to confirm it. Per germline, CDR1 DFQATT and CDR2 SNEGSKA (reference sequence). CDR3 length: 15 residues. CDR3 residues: CSARVWREGSYEQYF.

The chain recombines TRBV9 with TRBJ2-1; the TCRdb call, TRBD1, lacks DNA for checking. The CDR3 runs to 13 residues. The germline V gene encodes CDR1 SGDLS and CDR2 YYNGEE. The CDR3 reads CASSVTSGGEQFF. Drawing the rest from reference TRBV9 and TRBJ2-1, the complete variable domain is DSGVTQTPKHLITATGQRVTLRCSPRSGDLSVYWYQQSLDQGLQFLIQYYNGEERAKGNILERFSAQQFPDLHSELNLSSLELGDSALYFCASSVTSGGEQFFGPGTRLTVL.

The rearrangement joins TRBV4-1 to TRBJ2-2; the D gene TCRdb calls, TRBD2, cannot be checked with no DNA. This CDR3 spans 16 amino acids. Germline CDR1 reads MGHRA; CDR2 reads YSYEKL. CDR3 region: CASSPGLAGNTGELFF.

CDR3 region: CASTPGTATQYF. The chain links TRBV12-3 or TRBV12-4 to TRBJ2-5. The CDR3 extends over 12 amino acids.

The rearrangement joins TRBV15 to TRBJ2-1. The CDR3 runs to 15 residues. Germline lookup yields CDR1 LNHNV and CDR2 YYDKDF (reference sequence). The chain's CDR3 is CATSRDLGYYNEQFF.

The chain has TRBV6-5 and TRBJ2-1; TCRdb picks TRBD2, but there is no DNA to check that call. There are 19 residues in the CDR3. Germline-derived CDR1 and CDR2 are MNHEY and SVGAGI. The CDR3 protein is CASSFKEGRYWGAYNEQFF.

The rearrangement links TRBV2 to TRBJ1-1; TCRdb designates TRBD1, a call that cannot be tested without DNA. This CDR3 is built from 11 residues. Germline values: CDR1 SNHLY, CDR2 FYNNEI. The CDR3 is CASGQGNEAFF. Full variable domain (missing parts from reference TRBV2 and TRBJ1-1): EPEVTQTPSHQVTQMGQEVILRCVPISNHLYFYWYRQILGQKVEFLVSFYNNEISEKSEIFDDQFSVERPDGSNFTLKIRSTKLEDSAMYFCASGQGNEAFFGQGTRLTVV.